These 23 T cell receptor beta chains were sequenced from one sample in a study of blood T cell repertoires in COVID-19. The table came from immunoSEQ multiplex PCR; TCRdb's copy has only in-frame clones and leaves some out. The sample carries tens of thousands of clones, roughly 80% recorded once. Sequencing was carried out using peripheral blood. The receptors derive from a woman of 80 years or more with active or convalescent COVID-19.

The genes are TRBV11-1 and TRBJ1-1; D possibly corresponds to TRBD1 (6 bases). CDR1 is SGHAT, CDR2 FQDESV, per germline (reference sequence). Trimming shortened V by 5 bases and J by 1 base, and 14 bases separated the two germline ends. This CDR3 region has 15 residues. The CDR3 is CASSPGRGSNTEAFF. The CDR3, as DNA: TGTGCCAGCAGCCCGGGCAGGGGATCGAACACTGAAGCTTTCTTT.

The chain carries TRBV19 and TRBJ1-1, with 7 bases matching TRBD1. The CDR3 has 14 amino acids. Germline V gene sequence: CDR1 LNHDA, CDR2 SQIVND (reference sequence). Trimming removed 2 bases from V and 4 bases from J; junction bases left unmatched: 4. CDR3 nucleotide sequence: TGTGCCAGTAGTATAACCAGGGGGGCCACTGAAGCTTTCTTT. Its translation: CASSITRGATEAFF.

The chain is built from TRBV7-2 and TRBJ2-7; 8 bases are a match to TRBD2. Germline loops: CDR1 SGHTA, CDR2 FQGNSA. V was pared by 8 bases and J by 8 bases, with 8 bases of the junction left unmatched. The CDR3 consists of 12 residues. The CDR3 nucleotides are TGTGCCAGCGACAACGGGGGGGTCCAGCAGTACTTC. Amino acid sequence: CASDNGGVQQYF.

J is TRBJ2-7 and V is TRBV29-1; 9 bases are shared with TRBD1. The CDR3 length is 12 residues. Germline CDR1 SQVTM, CDR2 ANQGSEA. Losses at the gene ends were 5 bases for V and 4 bases for J; bases not matched to a gene: 3. CDR3 DNA sequence: TGCAGCGTTCGACAGGGGGTGTACGAGCAGTACTTC. This codes for CSVRQGVYEQYF.

This clone came up once. The chain is built from TRBV5-1 and TRBJ2-7, with 8 bases aligning to TRBD2. Germline assignment: CDR1 SGHRS and CDR2 YFSETQ. CDR3 length: 15 residues. The trim removed 0 bases at V and 2 bases at J, leaving 4 bases unmatched. The CDR3 protein is CASSLAGSGTYEQYF. The CDR3 DNA reads TGCGCCAGCAGCTTGGCCGGTAGCGGGACCTACGAGCAGTACTTC. Full variable domain (remainder filled in from reference TRBV5-1 and TRBJ2-7): KAGVTQTPRYLIKTRGQQVTLSCSPISGHRSVSWYQQTPGQGLQFLFEYFSETQRNKGNFPGRFSGRQFSNSRSEMNVSTLELGDSALYLCASSLAGSGTYEQYFGPGTRLTVT.

DNA of the CDR3: TGTGCCAGCAGGGCGGGGGCGTCTGAGGGCTACACCTTC. Encoded protein: CASRAGASEGYTF. The rearrangement links TRBV7-9 to TRBJ1-2; tentative D call: TRBD1 (6 bases). V was pared by 6 bases and J by 8 bases, with 16 bases between. This CDR3 spans 13 amino acids. From germline, CDR1 is SEHNR and CDR2 FQNEAQ (reference sequence).

The chain recombines TRBV7-2 with TRBJ1-4, with 10 bases lining up with TRBD1. Germline loops: CDR1 SGHTA, CDR2 FQGNSA. The CDR3 is made up of 16 amino acids. V lost 0 bases, J lost 5 bases, and 3 bases stayed unmatched. The CDR3 bases are TGTGCCAGCAGCTTAGCGAAGGGACAGGGGAATGAAAAACTGTTTTTT. Amino acid sequence: CASSLAKGQGNEKLFF.

The chain joins TRBV19 to TRBJ2-1; 9 bases align to TRBD2. Germline V CDR1 and CDR2: LNHDA, SQIVND (reference sequence). This CDR3 is 17 amino acids long. V shed 5 bases and J 9 bases; nucleotides not matched to a gene: 17. The CDR3 DNA reads as TGTGCCAGTAGTTCGCACCTGGCGGGAGGGGGCGGGGCTGAGCAGTTCTTC. Protein: CASSSHLAGGGGAEQFF.

This clone was seen just once. This chain links TRBV20-1 with TRBJ2-4, with a tentative D call TRBD2 (5 bases). Trimming left V 3 bases short and J 2 bases short, with 14 bases between. The CDR3 has 15 amino acids. Germline V gene lookup returns CDR1 DFQATT and CDR2 SNEGSKA (reference sequence). CDR3 sequence: CSASSPGGPKNIQYF. CDR3 DNA sequence: TGCAGTGCTAGTTCCCCTGGAGGCCCCAAAAACATTCAGTACTTC.

The chain links TRBV28 to TRBJ2-7; TRBD1 matches 7 bases. Germline V gene data show CDR1 as MDHEN and CDR2 as SYDVKM. V gave up 6 bases and J gave up 0 bases; unmatched junction bases: 5. There are 14 residues in the CDR3. CDR3 coding DNA: TGTGCCAGCAGGAGGGGGCGCCTCTCCTACGAGCAGTACTTC. As protein: CASRRGRLSYEQYF. Full variable domain (remainder filled in from reference TRBV28 and TRBJ2-7): DVKVTQSSRYLVKRTGEKVFLECVQDMDHENMFWYRQDPGLGLRLIYFSYDVKMKEKGDIPEGYSVSREKKERFSLILESASTNQTSMYLCASRRGRLSYEQYFGPGTRLTVT.

The rearrangement joins TRBV30 to TRBJ1-5, with a tentative D call TRBD1 (5 bases). The CDR3 is made up of 13 amino acids. Germline V gene data show CDR1 as GTSNPN and CDR2 as SVGIG (reference sequence). V lost 2 bases and J 2 bases, leaving 7 bases between the germline ends. The CDR3 DNA reads TGTGCCTGGAGTCAGGGCGGCAATCAGCCCCAGCATTTT. It yields the protein CAWSQGGNQPQHF.

This clone was counted once. The chain combines TRBV24-1 with TRBJ2-2; D is perhaps TRBD2 (6 bases). The CDR3 covers 15 residues. Between the trimmed V and J ends, which lost 4 bases and 2 bases, there was a span of 10 bases. Germline V gene sequence: CDR1 KGHDR, CDR2 SFDVKD. In DNA, the CDR3 is TGTGCCACCAGTGACCCGGGACTTAACACCGGGGAGCTGTTTTTT. It yields the protein CATSDPGLNTGELFF.

The chain carries TRBV19 and TRBJ2-7; possible D gene TRBD2, 5 bases. Trimming took off 2 bases at V and 2 bases at J, with 10 bases between the two ends. From germline, CDR1 is LNHDA and CDR2 SQIVND (reference sequence). The CDR3 extends over 14 amino acids. The DNA for the CDR3 is TGTGCCAGTAGTATAATGAGCGGACCCTACGAGCAGTACTTC. Translation gives CASSIMSGPYEQYF.

The chain joins TRBV5-1 to TRBJ1-4; D not certain. The CDR3 runs to 14 residues. Germline values: CDR1 SGHRS, CDR2 YFSETQ. Between the trimmed V and J ends, which lost 2 bases and 7 bases, there was a span of 12 bases. CDR3 protein: CASSLGRPGEKLFF. The CDR3 coding sequence is TGCGCCAGCAGCTTAGGTCGACCGGGTGAAAAACTGTTTTTT.

This clone was found a few times. The V and J genes are TRBV30 and TRBJ2-2; D is uncertain. Germline CDR1 GTSNPN, CDR2 SVGIG (reference sequence). The CDR3 totals 14 residues. V was trimmed by 6 bases and J by 7 bases, leaving 18 bases between them. The CDR3: CACFFLTAGGELFF. The CDR3 coding sequence is TGTGCCTGCTTTTTCCTTACAGCAGGCGGGGAGCTGTTTTTT.

In its sample, this clone was seen once. V usage is TRBV27 and J usage is TRBJ2-2; TRBD2 is a possible D gene (6 bases). Germline loops: CDR1 MNHEY, CDR2 SMNVEV (reference sequence). Between the trimmed V and J ends, which lost 1 base and 6 bases, there was a span of 15 bases. This CDR3 region has 16 residues. Written as DNA, the CDR3 is TGTGCCAGCAGTTTATACGTGGGGCGGGAATCCGGGGAGCTGTTTTTT. Translation gives CASSLYVGRESGELFF.

The chain has TRBV27 and TRBJ2-3; 7 bases align to TRBD2. Germline V gene sequence: CDR1 MNHEY, CDR2 SMNVEV (reference sequence). V dropped 5 bases and J dropped 0; count of bases not matched to a gene: 17. This CDR3 contains 19 residues. The CDR3 region is CASSQTAPRGVGSTDTQYF. CDR3 bases: TGTGCCAGCAGTCAGACGGCACCCCGGGGGGTGGGGAGCACAGATACGCAGTATTTT.

V gene TRBV30 combines with J gene TRBJ2-7; a weak D match, TRBD1 (6 bases). The CDR3 runs 12 residues. The ends were cut back, 0 bases at V and 4 bases at J, with 7 bases in the middle. Germline V CDR1 and CDR2: GTSNPN, SVGIG (reference sequence). DNA of the CDR3: TGTGCCTGGAGTGTACAGGGTTACGAGCAGTACTTC. Amino acid sequence: CAWSVQGYEQYF.

The rearrangement joins TRBV5-5 to TRBJ2-5; 11 bases are shared with TRBD2. Germline CDR1 is SGHKS and CDR2 is YYEKEE (reference sequence). The CDR3 is made up of 16 amino acids. V lost 2 bases, J lost 3 bases, and 6 bases stayed unmatched. In DNA, the CDR3 is TGTGCCAGCAGCTTCTCACTAGCGGGGGTGGAAGAGACCCAGTACTTC. It encodes CASSFSLAGVEETQYF.

The rearrangement joins TRBV6-2 or TRBV6-3 to TRBJ2-7; the match to TRBD1 covers 10 bases. With V trimmed by 4 bases and J by 2 bases, 5 bases remained unmatched. The length of the CDR3 is 15 residues. Germline CDR1 reads MNHEY; CDR2 reads SVGEGT. CDR3 coding DNA: TGTGCCAGCAGTTCCGCGACAGGGGGCGCCTACGAGCAGTACTTC. The encoded protein is CASSSATGGAYEQYF.

The rearrangement joins TRBV3-1 (or the pseudogene TRBV3-2) to TRBJ1-5; 10 nucleotides line up with TRBD1. The V gene end was trimmed by 1 base and the J gene end by 4 bases; junction bases not matched to a gene: 1. CDR3 length equals 15 residues. Germline V gene sequence: CDR1 LGHDT, CDR2 YNNKEL (reference sequence). The CDR3 coding sequence is TGTGCCAGCAGCCAAGGGACAGGGGGTAATCAGCCCCAGCATTTT. The encoded protein is CASSQGTGGNQPQHF.

The V gene is TRBV24-1, the J gene TRBJ1-5; 9 nucleotides align to TRBD1. V gave up 3 bases and J gave up 5 bases; unmatched junction bases: 7. Germline V lookup: CDR1 KGHDR, CDR2 SFDVKD. The CDR3 extends over 16 amino acids. Here the CDR3 reads CATSDGTGFSHQPQHF. The CDR3 nucleotides read TGTGCCACCAGTGATGGGACAGGGTTTTCCCATCAGCCCCAGCATTTT.

This clone was recorded a few times. The chain employs TRBV13 and TRBJ2-2; D possibly corresponds to TRBD2 (6 bases). This CDR3 has 15 residues. Between the trimmed V and J ends, which lost 1 base and 3 bases, there was a span of 9 bases. The germline gives CDR1 PRHDT, CDR2 FYEKMQ (reference sequence). As DNA, the CDR3 is TGTGCCAGCAGCTTAGTTTCGGGGGACACCGGGGAGCTGTTTTTT. As protein: CASSLVSGDTGELFF.